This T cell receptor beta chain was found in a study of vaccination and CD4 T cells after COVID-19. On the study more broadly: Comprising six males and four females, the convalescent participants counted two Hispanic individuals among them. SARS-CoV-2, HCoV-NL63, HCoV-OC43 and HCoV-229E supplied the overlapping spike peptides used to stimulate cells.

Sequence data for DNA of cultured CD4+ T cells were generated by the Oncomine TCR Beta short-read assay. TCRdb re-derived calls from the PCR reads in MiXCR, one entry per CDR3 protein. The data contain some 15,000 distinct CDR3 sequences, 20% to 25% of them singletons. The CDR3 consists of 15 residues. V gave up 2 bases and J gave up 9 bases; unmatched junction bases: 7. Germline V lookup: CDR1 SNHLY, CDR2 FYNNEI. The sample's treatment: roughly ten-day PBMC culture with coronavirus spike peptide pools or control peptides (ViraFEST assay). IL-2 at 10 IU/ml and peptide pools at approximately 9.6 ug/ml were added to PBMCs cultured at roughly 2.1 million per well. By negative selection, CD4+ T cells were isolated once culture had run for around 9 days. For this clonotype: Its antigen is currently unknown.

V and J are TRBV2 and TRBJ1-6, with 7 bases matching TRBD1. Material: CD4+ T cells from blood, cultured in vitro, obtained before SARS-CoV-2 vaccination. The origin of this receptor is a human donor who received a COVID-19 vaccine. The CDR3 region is CASSERTGAGSPLHF. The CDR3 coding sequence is TGTGCCAGCAGTGAACGAACAGGGGCGGGTTCACCCCTCCACTTT.